The rows below give T cell receptor beta chains drawn from one sample of a study of naive and memory T cell subsets. MiXCR, applied by TCRdb to the UMI-ligation and nested PCR reads, yields one record per CDR3 protein. The sample contains 150,000 or so distinct CDR3 sequences, about a sixth of which appear only once. The sequenced sample consisted of naive CD4+ T cells from blood. These receptors were collected from a human donor in good health. The CDR3 runs from the conserved cysteine through the conserved F or W. Fields, in order: clone size, J gene, V gene, D gene, CDR3 protein, CDR3 DNA. The D gene is left open where the match is weak. For some rows the clone size is stated as once, few or many, or as a class when expanded; others skip it.

size: few
J: TRBJ2-7
V: TRBV4-1
D: NA
CDR3: CASSQDRGSVQYF
DNA: TGCGCCAGCAGCCAAGATCGAGGCAGTGTGCAGTACTTC

size: many
J: TRBJ2-5
V: TRBV28
D: TRBD1
CDR3: CASRAYRGRETQYF
DNA: TGTGCCAGCAGAGCTTACAGGGGGCGAGAGACCCAGTACTTC

size: few
J: TRBJ1-4
V: TRBV6-6
D: NA
CDR3: CASSYPEQGEKLFF
DNA: TGTGCCAGCAGTTACCCGGAGCAGGGTGAAAAACTGTTTTTT

size: NA
J: TRBJ2-5
V: TRBV6-6
D: TRBD1
CDR3: CANKSDRVGTQYF
DNA: TGTGCCAACAAATCGGACAGGGTAGGGACCCAGTACTTC

size: few
J: TRBJ1-4
V: TRBV15
D: NA
CDR3: CATSRDLLGEKLFF
DNA: TGTGCCACCAGCAGAGACCTCCTGGGGGAAAAACTGTTTTTT

size: NA
J: TRBJ2-2
V: TRBV6-5
D: NA
CDR3: CASSYWGDTGELFF
DNA: TGTGCCAGCAGTTACTGGGGGGACACCGGGGAGCTGTTTTTT

size: many
J: TRBJ2-5
V: TRBV24-1
D: NA
CDR3: CATSDTTQGGETQYF
DNA: TGTGCCACCAGTGATACTACTCAGGGGGGCGAGACCCAGTACTTC

size: NA
J: TRBJ2-1
V: TRBV4-1
D: TRBD2
CDR3: CASSQRTSLGYNEQFF
DNA: TGCGCCAGCAGCCAAAGGACTAGCTTGGGTTACAATGAGCAGTTCTTC

size: NA
J: TRBJ2-2
V: TRBV9
D: TRBD1
CDR3: CASNAGQGRPGELFF
DNA: TGTGCCAGCAATGCCGGACAGGGTCGTCCCGGGGAGCTGTTTTTT

size: NA
J: TRBJ2-3
V: TRBV14
D: NA
CDR3: CASSQILGAADTQYF
DNA: TGTGCCAGCAGCCAAATACTGGGGGCTGCAGATACGCAGTATTTT

size: few
J: TRBJ1-5
V: TRBV6-6
D: NA
CDR3: CASSYPGSVSNQPQHF
DNA: TGTGCCAGCAGTTACCCAGGATCGGTTAGCAATCAGCCCCAGCATTTT

size: NA
J: TRBJ1-1
V: TRBV12-3/TRBV12-4
D: NA
CDR3: CASSQGPLGEAFF
DNA: TGTGCCAGCAGTCAGGGACCGCTAGGAGAAGCTTTCTTT

size: NA
J: TRBJ2-6
V: TRBV28
D: NA
CDR3: CASSEEGARGANVLTF
DNA: TGTGCCAGCAGCGAAGAAGGGGCACGGGGGGCCAACGTCCTGACTTTC

size: NA
J: TRBJ2-5
V: TRBV7-2
D: TRBD2
CDR3: CASRKAGGETQYF
DNA: TGTGCCAGCAGGAAAGCGGGAGGAGAGACCCAGTACTTC

size: few
J: TRBJ2-1
V: TRBV7-9
D: NA
CDR3: CASSSALLISDEQFF
DNA: TGTGCCAGCAGCTCAGCTCTCCTAATCTCAGATGAGCAGTTCTTC

size: NA
J: TRBJ2-2
V: TRBV18
D: NA
CDR3: CASSPLVAGELFF
DNA: TGTGCCAGCTCACCACTGGTGGCCGGGGAGCTGTTTTTT

size: few
J: TRBJ1-5
V: TRBV5-1
D: TRBD1
CDR3: CASSLGPGQGENQPQHF
DNA: TGCGCCAGCAGCTTGGGCCCTGGACAGGGGGAAAATCAGCCCCAGCATTTT

size: few
J: TRBJ2-3
V: TRBV18
D: NA
CDR3: CASSPGTDGTDTQYF
DNA: TGTGCCAGCTCACCAGGGACCGATGGCACAGATACGCAGTATTTT

size: few
J: TRBJ1-1
V: TRBV12-3/TRBV12-4
D: TRBD1
CDR3: CASRRDRGDTEAFF
DNA: TGTGCCAGCAGGCGAGACAGGGGGGACACTGAAGCTTTCTTT

size: NA
J: TRBJ1-1
V: TRBV25-1
D: TRBD1
CDR3: CASSEGAGKAFF
DNA: TGTGCCAGCAGCGAGGGGGCGGGAAAAGCTTTCTTT

size: few
J: TRBJ2-2
V: TRBV24-1
D: NA
CDR3: CATSDIGLGGELFF
DNA: TGTGCCACCAGTGATATTGGGCTGGGCGGGGAGCTGTTTTTT

size: few
J: TRBJ2-2
V: TRBV4-3
D: TRBD2
CDR3: CASSQDTGPGGNTGELFF
DNA: TGCGCCAGCAGCCAAGATACAGGTCCGGGGGGTAACACCGGGGAGCTGTTTTTT

size: NA
J: TRBJ2-1
V: TRBV5-5
D: TRBD1
CDR3: CASSSWTGVNEQFF
DNA: TGTGCCAGCAGCTCCTGGACAGGGGTCAATGAGCAGTTCTTC

size: NA
J: TRBJ2-2
V: TRBV6-2/TRBV6-3
D: TRBD2
CDR3: CASSYRVRTSGSPGELFF
DNA: TGTGCCAGCAGTTATCGTGTCAGGACTAGCGGGAGCCCCGGGGAGCTGTTTTTT

size: NA
J: TRBJ1-1
V: TRBV19
D: NA
CDR3: CASPPLGAGVSEAFF
DNA: TGTGCCAGTCCCCCCCTGGGGGCCGGTGTGTCTGAAGCTTTCTTT

size: many
J: TRBJ2-1
V: TRBV7-2
D: TRBD2
CDR3: CASSSRLAGYNEQFF
DNA: TGTGCCAGCAGCTCCCGGCTAGCGGGATACAATGAGCAGTTCTTC

size: many
J: TRBJ2-4
V: TRBV10-3
D: NA
CDR3: CAISESEAVLAKNIQYF
DNA: TGTGCCATCAGTGAGTCGGAGGCCGTCCTAGCCAAAAACATTCAGTACTTC

size: few
J: TRBJ1-5
V: TRBV20-1
D: NA
CDR3: CSATGSNQPQHF
DNA: TGCAGTGCCACAGGGTCGAACCAGCCCCAGCATTTT

size: few
J: TRBJ2-3
V: TRBV20-1
D: TRBD2
CDR3: CSARATSGRRTDTQYF
DNA: TGCAGTGCTAGAGCTACTAGCGGGAGAAGGACAGATACGCAGTATTTT

size: few
J: TRBJ1-1
V: TRBV4-2
D: NA
CDR3: CASSRKVGNTEAFF
DNA: TGTGCCAGCAGCCGGAAGGTAGGAAACACTGAAGCTTTCTTT

size: NA
J: TRBJ2-5
V: TRBV7-2
D: TRBD1
CDR3: CASSKGQGGKIQYF
DNA: TGTGCCAGCAGCAAGGGACAGGGGGGGAAGATCCAGTACTTC

size: NA
J: TRBJ2-7
V: TRBV5-1
D: TRBD2
CDR3: CASSLAGTSGIIYEQYF
DNA: TGCGCCAGCAGCTTGGCCGGGACTAGCGGGATTATCTACGAGCAGTACTTC

size: few
J: TRBJ2-2
V: TRBV7-9
D: TRBD2
CDR3: CASSSGLAGDTGELFF
DNA: TGTGCCAGCAGCTCGGGACTAGCGGGAGACACCGGGGAGCTGTTTTTT

size: few
J: TRBJ2-2
V: TRBV29-1
D: TRBD2
CDR3: CSVSTGLAGAVGELFF
DNA: TGCAGCGTGTCTACGGGACTAGCGGGAGCGGTCGGGGAGCTGTTTTTT

size: NA
J: TRBJ2-7
V: TRBV30
D: TRBD2
CDR3: CAWSIMGGSDEQYF
DNA: TGTGCCTGGAGTATAATGGGCGGGAGCGACGAGCAGTACTTC

size: NA
J: TRBJ2-2
V: TRBV12-3/TRBV12-4
D: TRBD2
CDR3: CASSGTSTGELFF
DNA: TGTGCCAGCTCCGGGACTAGCACCGGGGAGCTGTTTTTT

size: few
J: TRBJ1-1
V: TRBV7-9
D: TRBD1
CDR3: CASSLGDRGGTEAFF
DNA: TGTGCCAGCAGCTTAGGTGACAGGGGGGGCACTGAAGCTTTCTTT

size: many
J: TRBJ2-3
V: TRBV29-1
D: NA
CDR3: CSGSETDTQYF
DNA: TGCAGCGGAAGCGAAACAGATACGCAGTATTTT

size: many
J: TRBJ2-7
V: TRBV4-2
D: TRBD2
CDR3: CASSRHPLAGGYYEQYF
DNA: TGTGCCAGCAGCCGTCATCCCCTAGCGGGAGGTTACTACGAGCAGTACTTC

size: many
J: TRBJ2-7
V: TRBV10-3
D: NA
CDR3: CAISSGAYEQYF
DNA: TGTGCCATCAGCTCGGGAGCATACGAGCAGTACTTC

size: NA
J: TRBJ1-2
V: TRBV10-3
D: NA
CDR3: CAIKSLRTDYGYTF
DNA: TGTGCCATCAAAAGCTTGAGGACGGACTATGGCTACACCTTC

size: NA
J: TRBJ2-3
V: TRBV28
D: NA
CDR3: CASSFSSVNSDTQYF
DNA: TGTGCCAGCAGTTTTAGCAGCGTTAATTCTGATACGCAGTATTTT

size: NA
J: TRBJ2-3
V: TRBV7-3
D: TRBD2
CDR3: CASSNGGSGDTQYF
DNA: TGTGCCAGCAGCAATGGCGGGAGTGGGGATACGCAGTATTTT

size: few
J: TRBJ2-2
V: TRBV29-1
D: TRBD1
CDR3: CSGQGQRTGELFF
DNA: TGCAGCGGCCAGGGACAGAGAACCGGGGAGCTGTTTTTT

size: NA
J: TRBJ1-1
V: TRBV7-2
D: TRBD1
CDR3: CASSPAPGGPEAFF
DNA: TGTGCCAGCAGCCCCGCCCCAGGGGGCCCTGAAGCTTTCTTT

size: few
J: TRBJ2-7
V: TRBV6-2/TRBV6-3
D: NA
CDR3: CASSPVGEGSYEQYF
DNA: TGTGCCAGCAGTCCCGTCGGGGAAGGCTCCTACGAGCAGTACTTC